These 32 T cell receptor beta chains share one sample of origin, sequenced in a study of blood T cell repertoires in COVID-19. Assay: immunoSEQ multiplex PCR; the TCRdb copy retains only in-frame clones and omits some. The repertoire includes 300,000 to 350,000 clones, approximately 88% of them detected once, and approximately 1.6% sits in the top ten. The sample consisted of peripheral blood. These receptors were collected from a woman in her twenties or thirties with COVID-19, enrolled during active disease.

This clone was counted only a few times. The chain couples TRBV18 to TRBJ1-1; D perhaps matches TRBD1 (5 bases). CDR1 is KGHSH and CDR2 is LQKENI in the germline V gene. Trimming shortened V by 5 bases and J by 4 bases, and 20 bases separated the two germline ends. CDR3 length equals 16 residues. As DNA, the CDR3 is TGTGCCAGCTCAGGAGGGGTTTCCTCTATGGGCACTGAAGCTTTCTTT. It codes for CASSGGVSSMGTEAFF.

This clone was seen once. This chain joins TRBV4-2 and TRBJ2-7; possible D gene TRBD2, 5 bases. This CDR3 is built from 16 residues. V lost 0 bases and J lost 6, with 18 bases in between. Germline CDR1 reads LGHNA; CDR2 reads YNFKEQ. The CDR3 spells CASSQDHGNPGSEQYF. In DNA form, the CDR3 reads TGTGCCAGCAGCCAAGATCACGGGAATCCGGGTAGCGAGCAGTACTTC.

V gene TRBV6-2 or TRBV6-3 combines with J gene TRBJ2-7; D is unclear. V was shortened by 2 bases and J by 4 bases, with 9 bases between the two germline ends. Germline CDR1 is MNHEY and CDR2 is SVGEGT. CDR3 length equals 13 residues. The CDR3 DNA is TGTGCCAGCAGTTACGGGCGTTGGTACGAGCAGTACTTC. Translation gives CASSYGRWYEQYF.

This clone has a single count. The chain is built from TRBV11-1 and TRBJ1-1; D possibly corresponds to TRBD1 (6 bases). The CDR3 runs 12 residues. Trimming removed 5 bases at V and 11 bases at J, with 15 bases between. Germline lookup yields CDR1 SGHAT and CDR2 FQDESV (reference sequence). The chain's CDR3 is CASSPQGEGAFF. The CDR3 region has the DNA TGTGCCAGCAGCCCACAGGGTGAAGGGGCTTTCTTT.

V gene TRBV12-5 combines with J gene TRBJ2-3, with no clear D. This CDR3 is 14 amino acids long. V lost 1 base and J 3 bases, leaving 8 bases between the germline ends. CDR1 is LGHNT, CDR2 FRNRAP, per germline. The CDR3 nucleotides read TGTGCTAGTGGTTTGGGACATTTAACAGATACGCAGTATTTT. Its protein is CASGLGHLTDTQYF. Based on the CDR3 plus reference TRBV12-5 and TRBJ2-3, the full variable domain is DARVTQTPRHKVTEMGQEVTMRCQPILGHNTVFWYRQTMMQGLELLAYFRNRAPLDDSGMPKDRFSAEMPDATLATLKIQPSEPRDSAVYFCASGLGHLTDTQYFGPGTRLTVL.

The chain links TRBV6-4 to TRBJ2-3, with 14 bases lining up with TRBD2. Per germline, CDR1 MRHNA and CDR2 SNTAGT. The junction had 21 bases not matched to a gene; V was cut back by 10 bases and J by 3 bases. The length of the CDR3 is 20 residues. CDR3: CATAARLAGGSVILTDTQYF. The CDR3 DNA is TGTGCCACCGCAGCCCGACTAGCGGGGGGGTCGGTCATATTAACAGATACGCAGTATTTT.

The J gene is TRBJ2-3, the V gene TRBV5-5; TRBD1 aligns across 12 bases. This CDR3 spans 18 amino acids. Per germline, CDR1 SGHKS and CDR2 YYEKEE (reference sequence). V gave up 3 bases and J gave up 8 bases; unmatched junction bases: 16. The CDR3 bases are TGTGCCAGCAGCTCCCCGGGACAGGGGGCTAGCGGGGCCAGTACGCAGTATTTT. This codes for CASSSPGQGASGASTQYF.

This sequence joins TRBV2 and TRBJ1-2; D call uncertain. The CDR3 sequence is 14 residues long. V was pared by 7 bases and J by 4 bases, with 16 bases between. Germline values: CDR1 SNHLY, CDR2 FYNNEI. The chain's CDR3 is CASTGIRVSYGYTF. The CDR3 DNA reads TGTGCCAGCACCGGGATACGTGTCAGCTATGGCTACACCTTC.

This clone is a singleton in its sample. The CDR3 coding sequence is TGCGCCAGCAGCTTGGAGGGGGCGGCCTATAATTCACCCCTCCACTTT. This encodes CASSLEGAAYNSPLHF. The chain joins TRBV5-1 to TRBJ1-6, with 7 bases lining up with TRBD1. The V and J ends lost 0 bases and 2 bases, in that order; junction bases with no gene match: 2. Per the germline V gene, CDR1 is SGHRS and CDR2 is YFSETQ. The CDR3 loop spans 16 amino acids.

This clone was seen only a few times. This rearrangement joins TRBV28 to TRBJ1-2; 7 bases match TRBD1. Germline assignment: CDR1 MDHEN and CDR2 SYDVKM. This CDR3 comprises 14 residues. Trimming at V came to 4 bases and at J to 8 bases, leaving 10 bases not matched to a gene. CDR3 amino acids: CASSSYGTGEGYTF. As DNA, the CDR3 is TGTGCCAGCAGTTCCTATGGCACAGGGGAAGGCTACACCTTC.

CDR3 protein: CASSHRTDTNEKLFF. The CDR3 coding sequence is TGTGCCAGCAGCCACCGGACAGATACTAATGAAAAACTGTTTTTT. This chain connects TRBV13 to TRBJ1-4; D is perhaps TRBD1 (6 bases). From germline, CDR1 is PRHDT and CDR2 FYEKMQ (reference sequence). V was trimmed by 5 bases and J by 2 bases, leaving 12 bases between them. There are 15 residues in the CDR3.

About this clone itself: Additional DNA sequences in this sample encode the identical CDR3. The rearrangement uses TRBV7-2 and TRBJ2-1; 7 nucleotides match TRBD1. Germline V gene data show CDR1 as SGHTA and CDR2 as FQGNSA. The CDR3 has 15 residues. The J segment lost 0 bases and the V segment lost 5 bases, leaving 4 bases of the junction unmatched. CDR3 nucleotide sequence: TGTGCCAGCAGCCGGGACAGTAGCTCCTACAATGAGCAGTTCTTC. Protein: CASSRDSSSYNEQFF. The whole variable domain, filled in from reference TRBV7-2 and TRBJ2-1, reads GAGVSQSPSNKVTEKGKDVELRCDPISGHTALYWYRQSLGQGLEFLIYFQGNSAPDKSGLPSDRFSAERTGGSVSTLTIQRTQQEDSAVYLCASSRDSSSYNEQFFGPGTRLTVL.

The chain links TRBV5-6 to TRBJ1-4; 8 positions agree with TRBD1. The CDR3 runs to 15 residues. Per the germline V gene, CDR1 is SGHDT and CDR2 is YYEEEE. V lost 4 bases to trimming and J lost 8 bases; unmatched junction nucleotides: 10. This chain's CDR3 is CASSPRTGRSEKLFF. The CDR3 DNA reads as TGTGCCAGCAGCCCGCGGACAGGGCGAAGCGAAAAACTGTTTTTT. The variable domain in full, completed from reference TRBV5-6 and TRBJ1-4, reads DAGVTQSPTHLIKTRGQQVTLRCSPKSGHDTVSWYQQALGQGPQFIFQYYEEEERQRGNFPDRFSGHQFPNYSSELNVNALLLGDSALYLCASSPRTGRSEKLFFGSGTQLSVL.

This clone appeared a single time. This sequence joins TRBV10-1 and TRBJ2-3; a weak D match, TRBD2 (6 bases). V lost 3 bases and J lost 2, with 18 bases in between. This CDR3 region has 17 residues. Germline V CDR1 and CDR2: WNHNN, SYGVQD (reference sequence). Here the CDR3 reads CASSDSGIYSDTDTQYF. The CDR3 nucleotides are TGCGCCAGCAGTGATAGCGGCATATATTCCGACACAGATACGCAGTATTTT.

This clone has a handful of counts. The chain links TRBV6-5 to TRBJ1-3; D remains unclear. Trimming shortened V by 5 bases and J by 2 bases, and 7 bases separated the two germline ends. Germline loops: CDR1 MNHEY, CDR2 SVGAGI. CDR3 length: 13 residues. The CDR3 region has the DNA TGTGCCAGCAGTCTACAGACTGGAAACACCATATATTTT. Translated: CASSLQTGNTIYF.

J is TRBJ2-3 and V is TRBV7-8; no firm D call. The V gene's germline CDR1 is SGHVS and CDR2 FQNEAQ. CDR3 length equals 18 residues. V shed 5 bases and J shed 0 bases, with 21 bases lying between them. The CDR3 reads CASSPLGDLGSSTDTQYF. The CDR3 bases are TGTGCCAGCAGCCCTCTAGGCGACCTAGGCTCTAGCACAGATACGCAGTATTTT. Together with reference TRBV7-8 and TRBJ2-3, the CDR3 gives the full variable domain: GAGVSQSPRYKVAKRGQDVALRCDPISGHVSLFWYQQALGQGPEFLTYFQNEAQLDKSGLPSDRFFAERPEGSVSTLKIQRTQQEDSAVYLCASSPLGDLGSSTDTQYFGPGTRLTVL.

The chain employs TRBV5-1 and TRBJ1-1, with 10 bases fitting TRBD1. Germline CDR1 is SGHRS and CDR2 is YFSETQ. V shed 3 bases, J shed 3 bases, and the junction held 2 bases outside the gene matches. The CDR3 runs to 14 residues. In DNA, the CDR3 is TGCGCCAGCAGCTCCGGGACAGGGGACACTGAAGCTTTCTTT. Residues: CASSSGTGDTEAFF.

The rearrangement joins TRBV5-5 to TRBJ1-1; D is possibly TRBD1 (6 bases). The CDR3 length is 16 residues. V dropped 3 bases and J dropped 1 base, with 16 bases sitting between them. Germline loops: CDR1 SGHKS, CDR2 YYEKEE (reference sequence). In DNA form, the CDR3 reads TGTGCCAGCAGCTACTCCATTGGGACATCGAACACTGAAGCTTTCTTT. Its protein is CASSYSIGTSNTEAFF. The full variable domain, rest sourced from reference TRBV5-5 and TRBJ1-1, is DAGVTQSPTHLIKTRGQQVTLRCSPISGHKSVSWYQQVLGQGPQFIFQYYEKEERGRGNFPDRFSARQFPNYSSELNVNALLLGDSALYLCASSYSIGTSNTEAFFGQGTRLTVV.

The rearrangement links TRBV19 to TRBJ1-5; D is ambiguous. The CDR3 is 14 residues long. Trimming left V 7 bases short and J 2 bases short, with 12 bases between. The V gene's germline CDR1 is LNHDA and CDR2 SQIVND (reference sequence). The CDR3 protein is CASTEGTGNQPQHF. The CDR3 DNA is TGTGCCAGTACCGAGGGAACGGGCAATCAGCCCCAGCATTTT.

This chain joins TRBV7-8 and TRBJ2-6; D not certain. The CDR3 covers 15 residues. Germline CDR1 SGHVS, CDR2 FQNEAQ. Between the trimmed V and J ends, which lost 0 bases and 1 base, there was a span of 4 bases. The CDR3 spells CASSLARSGANVLTF. The DNA of the CDR3 is TGTGCCAGCAGCTTAGCGAGGTCTGGGGCCAACGTCCTGACTTTC.

The chain has TRBV7-2 and TRBJ1-5; D is unresolved. Trimming cost V 1 base and J 11 bases, with 12 bases left between them. CDR1 and CDR2 from the germline V gene are SGHTA and FQGNSA. The CDR3 sequence is 13 residues long. The CDR3 loop reads CASSLESGRAQHF. In DNA, the CDR3 is TGTGCCAGCAGCTTAGAGTCGGGAAGGGCCCAGCATTTT.

The rearrangement joins TRBV7-8 to TRBJ1-1, with D unresolved. This CDR3 spans 15 amino acids. Trimming removed 4 bases from V and 5 bases from J, with 17 bases in between. Germline-derived CDR1 and CDR2 are SGHVS and FQNEAQ. CDR3 in amino acids: CASSSSGDPRTEAFF. In DNA form, the CDR3 reads TGTGCCAGCAGCTCATCTGGAGACCCGCGAACTGAAGCTTTCTTT.

The chain joins TRBV5-5 to TRBJ1-5, with D maybe TRBD1 (6 bases). Deletions cut 4 bases from V and 4 bases from J, with 15 bases between. The CDR3 consists of 15 residues. Germline V gene lookup returns CDR1 SGHKS and CDR2 YYEKEE (reference sequence). The CDR3 here is CASSATTGPNQPQHF. The CDR3 nucleotides are TGTGCCAGCAGCGCAACTACAGGGCCTAATCAGCCCCAGCATTTT.

The V and J genes are TRBV7-8 and TRBJ1-1, with 8 nucleotides matching TRBD1. V lost 4 bases to trimming and J lost 1 base; unmatched junction nucleotides: 8. CDR3 length: 16 amino acids. Looked up from germline, CDR1 is SGHVS and CDR2 is FQNEAQ. The chain's CDR3 is CASSSLWTGTNTEAFF. DNA of the CDR3: TGTGCCAGCAGCTCGCTATGGACAGGGACGAACACTGAAGCTTTCTTT.

Only one count was recorded for this clone. The rearrangement uses TRBV18 and TRBJ2-5, with D tentatively TRBD2 (6 bases). The CDR3 sequence is 15 residues long. The germline V gene has CDR1 KGHSH and CDR2 LQKENI. Trimming shortened V by 6 bases and J by 1 base, and 15 bases separated the two germline ends. The DNA for the CDR3 is TGTGCCAGCTCGACTGGCACCGGGAGCCAAGAGACCCAGTACTTC. Its protein product is CASSTGTGSQETQYF.

The V gene is TRBV3-1 (or the pseudogene TRBV3-2), the J gene TRBJ1-5; D is undetermined. V dropped 1 base and J dropped 2 bases, with 3 bases sitting between them. Germline V gene lookup returns CDR1 LGHDT and CDR2 YNNKEL (reference sequence). CDR3 length: 13 residues. The DNA for the CDR3 is TGTGCCAGCAGCCAAGCCGGCAATCAGCCCCAGCATTTT. Protein product: CASSQAGNQPQHF.

The chain employs TRBV6-5 and TRBJ2-2; the D is unclear. Germline V gene lookup returns CDR1 MNHEY and CDR2 SVGAGI. The CDR3 consists of 12 residues. V was trimmed by 5 bases and J by 7 bases, leaving 8 bases between them. The CDR3 is CASSPRHGELFF. CDR3 bases: TGTGCCAGCAGTCCGAGGCACGGGGAGCTGTTTTTT.

J is TRBJ1-6 and V is TRBV4-1, with 7 positions matching TRBD1. After removal of 3 bases from V and 9 bases from J, the junction contained 11 bases not matched to a gene. The CDR3 is 16 amino acids. Germline V gene sequence: CDR1 MGHRA, CDR2 YSYEKL. DNA for the CDR3: TGCGCCAGCAGCCATTGGGGACAGCTTATATCTTCACCCCTCCACTTT. Its protein product is CASSHWGQLISSPLHF.

This chain uses TRBV3-1 (or the pseudogene TRBV3-2) with TRBJ1-2, with 11 bases that match TRBD1. J gave up 3 bases and V 0 bases, and 3 bases lay outside the gene matches. The CDR3 extends over 16 amino acids. Germline CDR1 LGHDT, CDR2 YNNKEL (reference sequence). The CDR3 loop is CASSQDWGQGDYGYTF. The CDR3 DNA reads TGTGCCAGCAGCCAAGATTGGGGACAGGGGGACTATGGCTACACCTTC.

V usage is TRBV7-2 and J usage is TRBJ2-1, with 11 bases that match TRBD1. The CDR3 extends over 17 amino acids. The germline V gene has CDR1 SGHTA and CDR2 FQGNSA. The V gene end was trimmed by 4 bases and the J gene end by 6 bases; junction bases not matched to a gene: 11. This CDR3 is CASSSLAGTGGGNEQFF. In nucleotides, the CDR3 is TGTGCCAGCAGCTCATTGGCCGGGACAGGGGGAGGCAATGAGCAGTTCTTC.

The CDR3 DNA follows: TGTGCCAGTAGTATAGGACAGGGTGATCAGCCCCAGCATTTT. This encodes CASSIGQGDQPQHF. This chain uses TRBV19 with TRBJ1-5; 7 nucleotides line up with TRBD1. The J segment lost 5 bases and the V segment lost 1 base, leaving 2 bases of the junction unmatched. Germline V lookup: CDR1 LNHDA, CDR2 SQIVND (reference sequence). This CDR3 contains 14 residues.

The chain carries TRBV7-3 and TRBJ2-3; 9 nucleotides line up with TRBD2. J gave up 6 bases and V 2 bases, and 6 bases lay outside the gene matches. The CDR3 has 15 residues. CDR1 and CDR2 (germline): SGHTA, FQGTGA. In DNA, the CDR3 is TGTGCCAGCAGCTTAGCGGGGGGGCCAACTGATACGCAGTATTTT. It encodes CASSLAGGPTDTQYF.